Listed below are T cell receptor beta chains from one sample, sequenced in a study of T cells in Graves' hyperthyroidism and ophthalmopathy. TCRdb recomputed calls from the multiplex PCR reads with MiXCR, one row per CDR3 protein. The profile covers more than 500,000 distinct CDR3 sequences, with about 16% appearing a single time and about 29% taken by the ten largest. The sequenced sample was blood. The receptors derive from a woman between 25 and 40 years old with Graves' ophthalmopathy. The CDR3 runs from the conserved cysteine through the conserved F or W. Fields, in order: D gene, clone size, J gene, V gene, CDR3 DNA, CDR3 protein. D genes are given only for firm matches. Size tells how often a clone was seen (once, few, many) or the class of an expanded clone, and some rows leave it out.

>NA|few|TRBJ1-1|TRBV10-3
TGTGCCATCAGTGATCCTCCCGGTGAAGCTTTCTTT
CAISDPPGEAFF
>NA|NA|TRBJ1-3|TRBV27
TGTGCCAGCAGTTTATCAGGGTCCGACACCATATATTTT
CASSLSGSDTIYF
>NA|many|TRBJ1-1|TRBV7-2
TGTGCCAGCAGCTTATATAGGGGACTGAACACTGAAGCTTTCTTT
CASSLYRGLNTEAFF
>NA|NA|TRBJ2-7|TRBV28
TGTGCCAGCACCTCGGGACTCACCTACGAGCAGTACTTC
CASTSGLTYEQYF
>NA|few|TRBJ1-1|TRBV3-1
TGTGCCAGCAGCCAAGAAGGGGCAGGGAACACTGAAGCTTTCTTT
CASSQEGAGNTEAFF
>NA|NA|TRBJ2-2|TRBV24-1
TGTGCCACCAGTAGGGATGTCGGGGAGCTGTTTTTT
CATSRDVGELFF
>TRBD1|many|TRBJ2-3|TRBV2
TGTGCCAGCAGTGCCCGGACAGGGGGCACAGATACGCAGTATTTT
CASSARTGGTDTQYF
>TRBD2|NA|TRBJ2-7|TRBV30
TGTGCCTGGAACCGGGGTAGCGGGACCTACGAGCAGTACTTC
CAWNRGSGTYEQYF
>NA|many|TRBJ2-6|TRBV2
TGTGCCAGCAGTGAATCGGGCAGGGCCGGGGCCAACGTCCTGACTTTC
CASSESGRAGANVLTF
>NA|NA|TRBJ2-5|TRBV20-1
TGCAGTGCTGCAAGGGGGGAGACCCAGTACTTC
CSAARGETQYF
>TRBD1|many|TRBJ2-4|TRBV28
TGTGCCAGCAGTTGGACAGGGAATCCCAAAAACATTCAGTACTTC
CASSWTGNPKNIQYF
>NA|many|TRBJ2-1|TRBV30
TGTGCCTGGAGTGACGGGTGGGGGAATGAGCAGTTCTTC
CAWSDGWGNEQFF
>TRBD2|few|TRBJ2-1|TRBV24-1
TGTGCCACCAGTGATCCCCTAGCGGGAGAGTATGATGAGCAGTTCTTC
CATSDPLAGEYDEQFF
>NA|once|TRBJ1-1|TRBV10-2
TGCGCCAGCAGTGAGTCGCCCAGCCTGAACACTGAAGCTTTCTTT
CASSESPSLNTEAFF
>NA|few|TRBJ1-2|TRBV28
TGTGCCAGCAGCCCGGCGGGGGGGGACTATGGCTACACCTTC
CASSPAGGDYGYTF